A selection of T cell receptor beta chains follows, all from one sample in a study of CD8+CD57+ T cells in acquired aplastic anemia. TCRdb passed the reads through MiXCR, listing each CDR3 protein once. The data hold 120,000 or so distinct CDR3 sequences, with around 48% observed a single time. The sequenced sample consisted of sorted CD4+, CD8+, or CD8+CD57+ T cells (not recorded which) from PBMCs. These receptors were collected from a human donor in good health, serving as a control. The CDR3 runs from the conserved cysteine through the conserved F or W. A D gene is named only where the DNA matches it firmly. Clone size, where shown, is once, few, many, or a class for clones that have expanded.

.	TRBV29-1	11	.	TRBJ2-5	CSAGYQETQYF	TGCAGCGCAGGGTACCAAGAGACCCAGTACTTC
TRBD2	TRBV11-2	18	many	TRBJ2-1	CASSPGLAGARSYNEQFF	TGTGCCAGCAGCCCGGGACTAGCGGGGGCCCGCTCCTACAATGAGCAGTTCTTC
.	TRBV6-2/TRBV6-3	18	many	TRBJ1-6	CASSYWGTTLTYNSPLHF	TGTGCCAGCAGTTACTGGGGGACAACACTTACCTATAATTCACCCCTCCACTTT
.	TRBV24-1	15	few	TRBJ1-4	CASSLPGQTNEKLFF	TGTGCCAGCAGTTTACCGGGACAAACTAATGAAAAACTGTTTTTT
TRBD2	TRBV10-3	13	.	TRBJ2-1	CAVGGASYSEQFF	TGTGCCGTCGGGGGGGCCTCCTACAGTGAGCAGTTCTTC
TRBD1	TRBV19	15	.	TRBJ2-5	CASSIGGQGAETQYF	TGTGCCAGTAGTATAGGCGGACAGGGGGCAGAGACCCAGTACTTC
.	TRBV29-1	11	.	TRBJ1-2	CSLASGDGYTF	TGCAGCTTAGCGAGCGGGGATGGCTACACCTTC
TRBD2	TRBV20-1	14	.	TRBJ2-7	CSAEAAGAQYEQYF	TGCAGTGCTGAGGCAGCGGGGGCCCAGTACGAGCAGTACTTC
.	TRBV7-3	14	.	TRBJ1-2	CASSPGAANYGYTF	TGTGCCAGCAGCCCAGGGGCGGCTAACTATGGCTACACCTTC
.	TRBV20-1	14	many	TRBJ1-4	CSARQGGTNEKLFF	TGCAGTGCTAGACAGGGTGGGACTAATGAAAAACTGTTTTTT
.	TRBV6-4	13	.	TRBJ2-2	CASSETNTGELFF	TGTGCCAGCAGTGAGACTAACACCGGGGAGCTGTTTTTT
TRBD1	TRBV3-1	14	many	TRBJ1-4	CASSQGQGVEKLFF	TGTGCCAGCAGCCAGGGACAGGGGGTTGAAAAACTGTTTTTT
.	TRBV5-4	15	.	TRBJ2-3	CASSFEQGGTDTQYF	TGTGCCAGCAGCTTCGAACAGGGTGGCACAGATACGCAGTATTTT
.	TRBV15	14	.	TRBJ1-2	CATSRDKGNYGYTF	TGTGCCACCAGCAGAGATAAGGGAAACTATGGCTACACCTTC
TRBD2	TRBV20-1	15	.	TRBJ2-5	CSAFGLAGARETQYF	TGCAGTGCATTCGGACTAGCGGGGGCCAGAGAGACCCAGTACTTC
.	TRBV20-1	19	.	TRBJ1-6	CSARPSTVGRGSYNSPLHF	TGCAGTGCTAGGCCCTCAACTGTGGGACGCGGCTCCTATAATTCACCCCTCCACTTT
TRBD2	TRBV6-2/TRBV6-3	15	many	TRBJ2-1	CASRQPSGGDNEQFF	TGTGCCAGCAGGCAACCTAGCGGGGGAGACAATGAGCAGTTCTTC
TRBD1	TRBV2	15	many	TRBJ1-1	CASSAGTGGLFEAFF	TGTGCCAGCAGCGCCGGGACAGGGGGCCTATTCGAGGCTTTCTTT
TRBD1	TRBV20-1	14	.	TRBJ1-6	CSAIRTGEHSPLHF	TGCAGTGCTATCCGGACAGGGGAGCATTCACCCCTCCACTTT
TRBD1	TRBV10-3	16	.	TRBJ1-2	CAISPGQGAPNYGYTF	TGTGCCATCAGCCCGGGACAGGGGGCGCCTAACTATGGCTACACCTTC
.	TRBV10-3	13	.	TRBJ1-1	CAIGDNLNTEAFF	TGTGCCATCGGTGACAATTTGAACACTGAAGCTTTCTTT
TRBD1	TRBV9	13	.	TRBJ2-7	CASSAQGVHEQYF	TGTGCCAGCAGCGCTCAGGGGGTCCACGAGCAGTACTTC
.	TRBV7-3	14	many	TRBJ2-1	CASSPFGSANEQFF	TGTGCCAGCAGCCCTTTTGGTTCTGCCAATGAGCAGTTCTTC
.	TRBV15	13	.	TRBJ2-7	CATSRDPGAEQYF	TGTGCCACCAGCAGAGATCCAGGGGCCGAGCAGTACTTC
TRBD2	TRBV2	17	.	TRBJ2-5	CASSDRRLAGGPETQYF	TGTGCCAGCAGTGATCGGAGACTAGCGGGGGGGCCGGAGACCCAGTACTTC
.	TRBV18	13	few	TRBJ2-3	CASSHNKADTQYF	TGTGCCAGCTCACACAACAAAGCGGATACGCAGTATTTT
.	TRBV29-1	13	once	TRBJ2-5	CSVGISGQETQYF	TGCAGCGTGGGGATATCGGGGCAAGAGACCCAGTACTTC
TRBD1	TRBV2	16	.	TRBJ2-7	CASRARTGGSTYEQYF	TGTGCCAGCAGAGCAAGGACAGGGGGCTCGACCTACGAGCAGTACTTC
TRBD1	TRBV10-3	13	medium-sized	TRBJ2-1	CAISGQVNNEQFF	TGTGCCATCAGCGGACAGGTAAACAATGAGCAGTTCTTC
.	TRBV7-2	13	.	TRBJ2-7	CASSLLDGYEQYF	TGTGCCAGCAGCTTACTGGACGGCTACGAGCAGTACTTC
.	TRBV19	11	many	TRBJ2-3	CASSMRTWAYF	TGTGCCAGTAGTATGCGGACATGGGCGTATTTT
.	TRBV19	13	.	TRBJ2-5	CASSISRAETQYF	TGTGCCAGTAGTATAAGCCGGGCGGAGACCCAGTACTTC
.	TRBV7-2	17	.	TRBJ2-3	CASSLALPAGSTDTQYF	TGTGCCAGCAGCTTGGCGCTTCCGGCGGGGAGCACAGATACGCAGTATTTT
.	TRBV15	13	.	TRBJ2-1	CATSRVLLREQFF	TGTGCCACCAGCAGAGTTTTGCTACGTGAGCAGTTCTTC
TRBD1	TRBV4-1	15	many	TRBJ2-2	CASSQGQRNTGELFF	TGCGCCAGCAGCCAGGGACAGCGGAACACCGGGGAGCTGTTTTTT
.	TRBV11-2	16	.	TRBJ2-5	CASSLVPRGRGETQYF	TGTGCCAGCAGCTTAGTCCCCCGGGGGAGAGGAGAGACCCAGTACTTC
.	TRBV6-2/TRBV6-3	15	many	TRBJ1-3	CASTYSETVRNTIYF	TGTGCCAGCACCTACTCCGAGACGGTGAGAAACACCATATATTTT
.	TRBV11-2	15	.	TRBJ1-2	CASSLVGRVDYGYTF	TGTGCCAGCAGCTTAGTGGGACGGGTGGACTATGGCTACACCTTC
TRBD2	TRBV2	12	.	TRBJ2-5	CASAGGEETQYF	TGTGCCAGCGCCGGGGGGGAAGAGACCCAGTACTTC
TRBD2	TRBV7-8	16	.	TRBJ2-7	CASSLVASGGRDEQYF	TGTGCCAGCAGCTTAGTGGCTAGCGGGGGCCGGGACGAGCAGTACTTC